Sequencing of this TCR beta chain was carried out in a study of cytomegalovirus exposure and HLA in healthy donors. Across the study: In a later analysis, it was reported that the roughly 130 validation repertoires had been produced on the same platform as the 700 or so repertoires belonging to the first cohort. Study-wide results and caveats: According to a later analysis, TCR clusters from the first cohort tended to co-occur in the 100 to 150 validation repertoires. Published work reported that the classifier diagnosed cytomegalovirus status with high specificity and sensitivity. The authors enumerated 150 to 200 TCR beta chains as linked to cytomegalovirus.

Produced via immunoSEQ multiplex PCR; TCRdb's table is partial and in-frame only. The table records about 250,000 clones, roughly 87% of them present only once. The junction had 18 bases not matched to a gene; V was cut back by 4 bases and J by 3 bases. Germline V gives CDR1 SGHVS, CDR2 FQNEAQ. CDR3 length: 18 residues. On this clone: Its antigen is unidentified.

This receptor was identified in a man aged 18 to 30 in good health and CMV-seropositive. The sample comprised PBMCs. This chain links TRBV7-8 with TRBJ2-7, with TRBD2 matching over 7 bases. The CDR3: CASSSTRRGEGSHYEQYF. The CDR3 DNA sequence: TGTGCCAGCAGCTCCACCCGACGGGGGGAGGGCTCTCACTACGAGCAGTACTTC.